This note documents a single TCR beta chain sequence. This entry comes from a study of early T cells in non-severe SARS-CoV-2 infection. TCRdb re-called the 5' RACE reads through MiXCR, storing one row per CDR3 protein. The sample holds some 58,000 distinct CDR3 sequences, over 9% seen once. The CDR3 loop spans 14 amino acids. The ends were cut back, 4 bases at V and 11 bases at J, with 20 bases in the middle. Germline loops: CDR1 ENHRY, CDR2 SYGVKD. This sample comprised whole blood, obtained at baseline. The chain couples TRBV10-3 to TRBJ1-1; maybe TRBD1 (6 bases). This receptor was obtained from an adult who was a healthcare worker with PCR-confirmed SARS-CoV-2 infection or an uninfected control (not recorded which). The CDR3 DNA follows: TGTGCCATCAGTGCTAAGGCAAAGGGACACGGTGCTTTCTTT. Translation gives CAISAKAKGHGAFF.